Sequencing of this T cell receptor beta chain was carried out in a study of blood T cell repertoires in COVID-19. Study details: Donors in the United States, Italy and Spain gave samples during acute or convalescent COVID-19. T cells, B-cell-depleted T cells, or PBMCs supplied cDNA or gDNA.

As processed by the authors: From reference gene primer amplification, estimates of nucleated cell counts were derived. Measured with immunoSEQ multiplex PCR; TCRdb has only the in-frame clones, and not every one. Clonal size and the V and J genes are those of that table, whereas D and trimming came from the DNA. The repertoire consists of 210,000 or so clones, with less than 90% occurring once and the leading ten covering roughly 20%. Germline loops: CDR1 KGHSH, CDR2 LQKENI. V shed 0 bases and J 2 bases; nucleotides not matched to a gene: 7. The CDR3 loop spans 16 amino acids. The sequence derives from an elderly woman with active or convalescent COVID-19. The rearrangement uses TRBV18 and TRBJ2-7, with 7 nucleotides matching TRBD2. Material: peripheral blood. The CDR3 is CASSPPRGGDPYEQYF. The CDR3 nucleotides read TGTGCCAGCTCACCACCGAGGGGAGGGGATCCCTACGAGCAGTACTTC.